The 11 T cell receptor beta chains in this list originate from one sample, sequenced in a study of beta chain features in type 1 diabetes. As every portion of the isolated RNA was reverse transcribed, the sequencing read expressed TCRB transcripts. The repertoire was sequenced with immunoSEQ multiplex PCR; TCRdb's copy has only in-frame clones and lacks some. The sample yields some 160,000 clones, about 9.1% seen once. Sequences were obtained from central memory CD4+ T cells from blood. The source of these receptors is a woman between 18 and 29 years old in good health.

This clone came up many times. The gene calls are TRBV7-2 and TRBJ2-1; D gene uncertain. Looked up from germline, CDR1 is SGHTA and CDR2 is FQGNSA. V dropped 0 bases and J dropped 10 bases, with 10 bases sitting between them. CDR3 length: 13 amino acids. The CDR3 DNA follows: TGTGCCAGCAGCTTAGCGCGTGAGTGGGAGCAGTTCTTC. Translated: CASSLAREWEQFF.

The table lists this clone with a few counts. The V gene is TRBV7-8, the J gene TRBJ2-5; unclear D gene. CDR1 and CDR2 (germline): SGHVS, FQNEAQ. V was trimmed by 4 bases and J by 1 base, leaving 4 bases between them. CDR3 length: 12 amino acids. The CDR3 reads CASSYIQETQYF. DNA for the CDR3: TGTGCCAGCAGCTATATCCAAGAGACCCAGTACTTC.

This clone has more than one count but fewer than ten. For the CDR3, the DNA is TGTGCCAGCAGTCCAACAGGGCCGGTCTATGGCTACACCTTC. Residues: CASSPTGPVYGYTF. This chain connects TRBV6-6 to TRBJ1-2, with a weak D call TRBD1 (6 bases). The length of the CDR3 is 14 residues. Germline assignment: CDR1 MNHNY and CDR2 SVGAGI (reference sequence). V shed 5 bases and J shed 4 bases, with 14 bases lying between them.

This clone was seen at least ten times. Compared with germline, one end of the junction differs, possibly owing to a read error. V and J are TRBV9 and TRBJ2-3; tentatively, D is TRBD1 (5 bases). Germline lookup yields CDR1 SGDLS and CDR2 YYNGEE. The length of the CDR3 is 12 residues. The CDR3: CASSVGETESHF. The CDR3 DNA follows: TGTGCCAGCAGCGTAGGCGAGACAGAGTCACATTTT.

The chain uses TRBV7-2 and TRBJ1-5; TRBD1 might be the D (6 bases). Germline loops: CDR1 SGHTA, CDR2 FQGNSA. The CDR3 runs to 16 residues. V was shortened by 5 bases and J by 2 bases, with 16 bases between the two germline ends. The CDR3 reads CASSRGGGGGNQPQHF. CDR3 in DNA: TGTGCCAGCAGCCGAGGGGGGGGCGGAGGCAATCAGCCCCAGCATTTT.

The chain joins TRBV25-1 to TRBJ2-7; D is possibly TRBD2 (6 bases). Germline CDR1 MGHDK, CDR2 SYGVNS. Trimming removed 4 bases at V and 0 bases at J, with 13 bases between. The CDR3 length is 15 residues. The CDR3 reads CASSVGLESSYEQYF. In DNA, the CDR3 is TGTGCCAGCAGTGTGGGACTTGAAAGCTCCTACGAGCAGTACTTC.

This clone was counted between two and nine times. The gene calls are TRBV7-8 and TRBJ2-2; tentatively, D is TRBD2 (7 bases). V lost 5 bases and J lost 2, with 21 bases in between. CDR3 length: 18 amino acids. Per germline, CDR1 SGHVS and CDR2 FQNEAQ. The CDR3 region has the DNA TGTGCCAGCAGCCGAGGGGGGGGAGTAATGGCCAACACCGGGGAGCTGTTTTTT. Residues: CASSRGGGVMANTGELFF.

This chain joins TRBV19 and TRBJ1-1; weak D call: TRBD1 (5 bases). V was clipped by 5 bases and J by 1 base, with 14 bases between them. The CDR3 is 15 residues long. CDR1 is LNHDA, CDR2 SQIVND, per germline (reference sequence). CDR3: CASSLQAWRNTEAFF. The CDR3 region has the DNA TGTGCCAGTAGTTTACAGGCTTGGAGGAACACTGAAGCTTTCTTT.

The chain couples TRBV7-6 to TRBJ1-5; D might be TRBD1 (5 bases). This CDR3 comprises 12 residues. The ends were cut back, 4 bases at V and 11 bases at J, with 12 bases in the middle. CDR1 SGHVS and CDR2 FNYEAQ come from the germline V gene. The CDR3 region is CASSSPRGAQHF. For the CDR3, the DNA is TGTGCCAGCAGCTCCCCGCGGGGGGCCCAGCATTTT. Drawing the rest from reference TRBV7-6 and TRBJ1-5, the complete variable domain is GAGVSQSPRYKVTKRGQDVALRCDPISGHVSLYWYRQALGQGPEFLTYFNYEAQQDKSGLPNDRFSAERPEGSISTLTIQRTEQRDSAMYRCASSSPRGAQHFGDGTRLSIL.

The J gene is TRBJ2-5, the V gene TRBV6-5; D uncertain. The germline V and J ends were trimmed by 0 bases and 2 bases, with 4 bases remaining between them. The germline V gene has CDR1 MNHEY and CDR2 SVGAGI. CDR3 length: 13 amino acids. Written as DNA, the CDR3 is TGTGCCAGCAGTTACTCTCTTCAAGAGACCCAGTACTTC. Its protein product is CASSYSLQETQYF.

This clone has a count of ten or more. Written as DNA, the CDR3 is TGTGCCAGCAGTGATGTGTCAGGGGAGCGAGCCTCAGCTTTCTTT. Residues: CASSDVSGERASAFF. The chain employs TRBV2 and TRBJ1-1; tentative D call: TRBD1 (6 bases). The V end lost 3 bases, the J end lost 10 bases, and 21 bases lay between the germline ends. This CDR3 spans 15 amino acids. CDR1 SNHLY and CDR2 FYNNEI come from the germline V gene.